One T cell receptor (beta chain) is described in this entry. Its antigen is undetermined. V lost 7 bases, J lost 0 bases, and 15 bases lay in between. Germline V lookup: CDR1 SQVTM, CDR2 ANQGSEA. The CDR3 runs 14 residues. The sample is drawn from a study of blood T cells in healthy people across ages. Isolating PBMCs gave at least 7 million of these cells per sample. Sample-barcoded 5' priming and a J-beta primer mix drove a second PCR of 7 to 11 cycles. All cDNA molecules were each tagged by a template-switch adaptor with 12 random nucleotides. Each CDR3 protein gets one entry after TCRdb re-called the 5' RACE reads with MiXCR. The sample records over 700,000 distinct CDR3 sequences, about 25% being singletons. General study results and limits: Naive CD4+ cells and diversity were both higher in long-lived donors than in aged donors. Age showed a roughly linear inverse relationship with TCR beta diversity per million T cells.

This sample was shared with a second study, whose subject was T cells of mothers and their children.

Input material: blood. V and J are TRBV29-1 and TRBJ2-5, with D perhaps assigned TRBD1 or TRBD2 (5 bases each). The receptor's source is a boy aged 5-17 years in good health. The CDR3 nucleotides are TGCAGCGCCAACCGGGACGTGGACCAAGAGACCCAGTACTTC. Amino acid sequence: CSANRDVDQETQYF.